This T cell receptor (beta chain) originates from a study of CD4 T cells in relation to SARS-CoV-2 and coronaviruses. CD4+ T cells from unexposed donors were obtained before the COVID-19 pandemic (2011-2018). CD4+ T cells were isolated from the cells after 10 days of culture. The J segment lost 6 bases and the V segment lost 2 bases, leaving 7 bases of the junction unmatched. The CDR3 has 16 residues. Looked up from germline, CDR1 is SGHTA and CDR2 is FQGTGA. With respect to this clone: Its antigen is not identified.

Using immunoSEQ multiplex PCR, the repertoire was profiled, and TCRdb retains in-frame clones only, with some absent. This sample yields about 21,000 clones, of which around three quarters are seen a single time; roughly 12% belongs to the top ten. The origin of this receptor is a human donor in good health. This sequence joins TRBV7-3 and TRBJ2-1; 10 bases are shared with TRBD2. What was sequenced was CD4+ T cells from PBMCs, cultured in vitro. In nucleotides, the CDR3 is TGTGCCAGCAGCTTAGTGGCTAGCGGGAGTGTCAATGAGCAGTTCTTC. This encodes CASSLVASGSVNEQFF.